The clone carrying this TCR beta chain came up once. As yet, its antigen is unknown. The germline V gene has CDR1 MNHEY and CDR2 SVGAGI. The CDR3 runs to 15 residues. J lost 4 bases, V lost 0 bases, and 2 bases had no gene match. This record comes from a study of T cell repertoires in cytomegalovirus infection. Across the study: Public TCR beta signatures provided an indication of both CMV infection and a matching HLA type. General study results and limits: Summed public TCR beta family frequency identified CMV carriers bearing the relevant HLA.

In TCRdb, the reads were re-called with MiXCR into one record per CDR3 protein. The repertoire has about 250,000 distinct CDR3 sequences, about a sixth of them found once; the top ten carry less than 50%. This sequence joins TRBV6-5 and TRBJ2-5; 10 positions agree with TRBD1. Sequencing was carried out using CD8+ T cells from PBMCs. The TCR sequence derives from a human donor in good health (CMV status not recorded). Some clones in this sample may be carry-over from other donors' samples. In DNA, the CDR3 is TGTGCCAGCAGTTACTCGGGGGACAGGGGAGAGACCCAGTACTTC. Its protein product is CASSYSGDRGETQYF.